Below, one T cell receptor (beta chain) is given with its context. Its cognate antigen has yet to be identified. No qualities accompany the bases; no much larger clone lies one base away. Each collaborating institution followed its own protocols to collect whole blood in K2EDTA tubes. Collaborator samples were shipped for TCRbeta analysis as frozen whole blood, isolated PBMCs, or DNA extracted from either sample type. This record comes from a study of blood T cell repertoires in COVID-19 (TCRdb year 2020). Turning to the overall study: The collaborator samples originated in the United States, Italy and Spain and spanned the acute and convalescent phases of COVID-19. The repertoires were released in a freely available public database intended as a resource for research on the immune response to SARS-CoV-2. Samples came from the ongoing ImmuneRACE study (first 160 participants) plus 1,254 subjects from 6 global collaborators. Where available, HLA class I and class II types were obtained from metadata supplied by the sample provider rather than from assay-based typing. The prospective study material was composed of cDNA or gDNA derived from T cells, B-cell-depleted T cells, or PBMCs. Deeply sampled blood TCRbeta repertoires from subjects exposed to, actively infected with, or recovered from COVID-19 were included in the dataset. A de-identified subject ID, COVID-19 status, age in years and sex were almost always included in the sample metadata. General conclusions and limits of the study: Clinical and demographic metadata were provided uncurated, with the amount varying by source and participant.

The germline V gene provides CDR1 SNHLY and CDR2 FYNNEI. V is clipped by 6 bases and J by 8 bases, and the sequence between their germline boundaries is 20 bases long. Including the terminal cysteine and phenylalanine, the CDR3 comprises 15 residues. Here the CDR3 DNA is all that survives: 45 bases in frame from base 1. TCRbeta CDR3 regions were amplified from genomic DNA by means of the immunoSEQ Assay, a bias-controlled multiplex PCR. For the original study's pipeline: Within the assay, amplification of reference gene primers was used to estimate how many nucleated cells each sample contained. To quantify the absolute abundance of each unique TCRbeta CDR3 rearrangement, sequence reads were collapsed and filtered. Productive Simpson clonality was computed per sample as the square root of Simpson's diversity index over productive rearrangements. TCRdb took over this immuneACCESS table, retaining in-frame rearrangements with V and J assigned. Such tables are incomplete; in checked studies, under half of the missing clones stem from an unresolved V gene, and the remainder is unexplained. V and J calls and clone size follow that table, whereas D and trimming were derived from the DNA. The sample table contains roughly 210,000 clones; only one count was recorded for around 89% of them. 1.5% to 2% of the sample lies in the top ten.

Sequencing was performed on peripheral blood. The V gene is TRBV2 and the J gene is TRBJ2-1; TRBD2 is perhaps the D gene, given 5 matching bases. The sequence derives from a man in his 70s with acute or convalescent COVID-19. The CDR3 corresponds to CASRRARESDDEQFF. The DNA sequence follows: TGTGCCAGCAGGAGGGCTAGGGAGTCGGACGATGAGCAGTTCTTC.